The 7 T cell receptor beta chains below were found in one sample sequenced in a study of T cells in Graves' hyperthyroidism and ophthalmopathy. Amplification of TCR beta CDR3 regions was performed using RNA transcripts as template. First-round RT-PCR targeting the TCR CDR3 was performed with the HTBI primer set. TCRdb re-analysed the multiplex PCR reads in MiXCR, keeping a single row per CDR3 protein. The data contain about 350,000 distinct CDR3 sequences, 14% of them singletons. Sequences were obtained from blood. The receptors come from a woman aged 25-40 years with Graves' hyperthyroidism.

This clonotype was seen many times. J is TRBJ2-3 and V is TRBV7-9, with 11 bases that match TRBD2. This CDR3 contains 19 residues. CDR1 is SEHNR, CDR2 FQNEAQ, per germline (reference sequence). V shed 3 bases, J shed 6 bases, and the junction held 17 bases outside the gene matches. The CDR3 loop reads CASSFSGRAEPRAFDTQYF. CDR3 coding DNA: TGTGCCAGCAGCTTTAGCGGGAGGGCCGAGCCCCGTGCGTTCGATACGCAGTATTTT.

V is TRBV3-1 and J is TRBJ2-5; D is unresolved. CDR1 is LGHDT, CDR2 YNNKEL, per germline (reference sequence). The CDR3 is 15 amino acids. The V end lost 2 bases, the J end lost 1 base, and 11 bases lay between the germline ends. CDR3 DNA sequence: TGTGCCAGCAGCCAAAACTTCCTACTCCAAGAGACCCAGTACTTC. It is translated as CASSQNFLLQETQYF.

This clonotype was detected ten times or more. Here the CDR3 reads CASTNGIGGPGYTF. The CDR3 DNA reads as TGTGCCAGCACCAACGGGATAGGGGGTCCTGGCTACACCTTC. The chain combines TRBV2 with TRBJ1-2; possible D gene TRBD1, 6 bases. Trimming left V 7 bases short and J 7 bases short, with 19 bases between. CDR3 length: 14 amino acids. The V gene's germline CDR1 is SNHLY and CDR2 FYNNEI.

This clonotype was observed a few times. The V and J genes are TRBV28 and TRBJ1-5, with a weak D call TRBD1 (6 bases). The V gene lost 2 bases and the J gene lost 0 bases, with 14 bases spanning the gap. The CDR3 totals 17 residues. Germline V gives CDR1 MDHEN, CDR2 SYDVKM. The chain's CDR3 is CASSLRGTRNSNQPQHF. The CDR3 nucleotides are TGTGCCAGCAGTTTACGAGGGACAAGAAATAGCAATCAGCCCCAGCATTTT.

This chain joins TRBV5-8 and TRBJ2-1; perhaps TRBD2 as D (5 bases). This CDR3 has 17 amino acids. Germline CDR1 and CDR2: SGHTS and YDEGEE. The ends were cut back, 2 bases at V and 9 bases at J, with 24 bases in the middle. The CDR3 loop reads CASSFLATIGEVPEQFF. CDR3 nucleotide sequence: TGTGCCAGCAGCTTTTTAGCGACAATTGGAGAGGTGCCTGAGCAGTTCTTC.

The CDR3 DNA reads as TGTGCCAGCGTACCTGGAGTCACAGATACGCAGTATTTT. Residues: CASVPGVTDTQYF. The chain has TRBV6-1 and TRBJ2-3, with unresolved D. The V gene's germline CDR1 is MNHNS and CDR2 SASEGT. The CDR3 extends over 13 amino acids. V was pared by 8 bases and J by 2 bases, with 11 bases between.

This chain connects TRBV7-2 to TRBJ1-1, with a tentative D call TRBD1 (5 bases). Trimming left V 0 bases short and J 4 bases short, with 15 bases between. Germline V lookup: CDR1 SGHTA, CDR2 FQGNSA. The CDR3 covers 16 residues. CDR3 region: CASSLAQVQVRTEAFF. CDR3 nucleotides: TGTGCCAGCAGCTTAGCGCAAGTACAGGTCCGCACTGAAGCTTTCTTT.